A selection of T cell receptor beta chains follows, all from one sample in a study of identical twins. TCRdb independently ran MiXCR on the 5' RACE reads; one entry per CDR3 protein. The repertoire holds hundreds of thousands of distinct CDR3 sequences, 20% to 30% seen once, with around 3% in the top ten. The same data also contributed to another study, on T cells expressing NK-cell markers.

The sequenced sample was CD4+ T cells sorted from blood. The source is a woman aged 18-30 years in good health. CDR3s include the opening cysteine and the closing phenylalanine or tryptophan. The order of the fields is CDR3 protein, V gene, J gene, clone size. The listing skips clone size in some rows; elsewhere it reads once, few, many or a size class.

CDR3: CASSPPEGRYQPQHF; V: TRBV18; J: TRBJ1-5; size: few
CDR3: CSAKARDEQYF; V: TRBV20-1; J: TRBJ2-7; size: .
CDR3: CASSHGRQETQYF; V: TRBV4-3; J: TRBJ2-5; size: .
CDR3: CASSPTYLSVNTEAFF; V: TRBV6-2/TRBV6-3; J: TRBJ1-1; size: few
CDR3: CASSAGRLAGVYEQYF; V: TRBV9; J: TRBJ2-7; size: .
CDR3: CASSLIPGESESGYTF; V: TRBV6-1; J: TRBJ1-2; size: .
CDR3: CASTIPGLAGGRTDTQYF; V: TRBV5-1; J: TRBJ2-3; size: .
CDR3: CATSDPTEDTQYF; V: TRBV24-1; J: TRBJ2-3; size: many
CDR3: CSVKTGNGNQPQHF; V: TRBV20-1; J: TRBJ1-5; size: few
CDR3: CASNPTGGRETQYF; V: TRBV5-5; J: TRBJ2-5; size: .
CDR3: CSALGGRHNEQFF; V: TRBV20-1; J: TRBJ2-1; size: few
CDR3: CASSSAPLGTPNTEAFF; V: TRBV12-3/TRBV12-4; J: TRBJ1-1; size: .
CDR3: CASRREAQETQYF; V: TRBV12-3/TRBV12-4; J: TRBJ2-5; size: few
CDR3: CASSLVLRTYEQYF; V: TRBV11-2; J: TRBJ2-7; size: .
CDR3: CSARSGLTGTQYF; V: TRBV20-1; J: TRBJ2-5; size: once
CDR3: CASGVSGTHNEQFF; V: TRBV5-1; J: TRBJ2-1; size: once
CDR3: CASSLTSRTDTQYF; V: TRBV6-1; J: TRBJ2-3; size: .
CDR3: CASTRLSGRNTGELFF; V: TRBV9; J: TRBJ2-2; size: .
CDR3: CASSFQDEQFF; V: TRBV7-9; J: TRBJ2-1; size: .
CDR3: CASSVENEQFF; V: TRBV2; J: TRBJ2-1; size: many
CDR3: CASSYTGLANTDTQYF; V: TRBV5-1; J: TRBJ2-3; size: .
CDR3: CASSFAPRGGGEQYF; V: TRBV12-3/TRBV12-4; J: TRBJ2-7; size: .
CDR3: CASSTDRDTEAFF; V: TRBV19; J: TRBJ1-1; size: .
CDR3: CASSESVRYSNQPQHF; V: TRBV2; J: TRBJ1-5; size: .
CDR3: CASRAFRVGENTIYF; V: TRBV12-3/TRBV12-4; J: TRBJ1-3; size: few
CDR3: CASGSLANTEAFF; V: TRBV3-1; J: TRBJ1-1; size: .
CDR3: CASSFESFSRGTGELFF; V: TRBV5-1; J: TRBJ2-2; size: once
CDR3: CASSSSSGLRYNEQIF; V: TRBV5-5; J: TRBJ2-1; size: .
CDR3: CASSSPENTEAFF; V: TRBV12-3/TRBV12-4; J: TRBJ1-1; size: many
CDR3: CASSSPPARWGNEQFF; V: TRBV7-2; J: TRBJ2-1; size: few
CDR3: CASSGQGDNSPLHF; V: TRBV19; J: TRBJ1-6; size: once
CDR3: CSAGEPDTQYF; V: TRBV20-1; J: TRBJ2-3; size: .
CDR3: CASSFKRTYLTDTQYF; V: TRBV11-2; J: TRBJ2-3; size: few
CDR3: CASSLPSGLHNEQFF; V: TRBV18; J: TRBJ2-1; size: .
CDR3: CASSRSSSSFNEQFF; V: TRBV7-2; J: TRBJ2-1; size: few
CDR3: CASSSGQVSGNTIYF; V: TRBV6-5; J: TRBJ1-3; size: few
CDR3: CASSLAPGTRMESYEQYF; V: TRBV5-6; J: TRBJ2-7; size: .
CDR3: CSGTPDYGYTF; V: TRBV20-1; J: TRBJ1-2; size: few
CDR3: CASSLGLAGRSYNEQFF; V: TRBV5-6; J: TRBJ2-1; size: .
CDR3: CSVVTGGYYEQYF; V: TRBV29-1; J: TRBJ2-7; size: few
CDR3: CASVPSGGLAPFGF; V: TRBV12-5; J: TRBJ2-3; size: .
CDR3: CASSFSGLENTQYF; V: TRBV12-3/TRBV12-4; J: TRBJ2-3; size: .
CDR3: CASSPGGYNEQFF; V: TRBV7-9; J: TRBJ2-1; size: many
CDR3: CATTVVSGGAVSYNEQFF; V: TRBV15; J: TRBJ2-1; size: .
CDR3: CSVWTKRDTEAFF; V: TRBV29-1; J: TRBJ1-1; size: few
CDR3: CASSGRTLSGANVLTF; V: TRBV18; J: TRBJ2-6; size: .
CDR3: CSALRTGGADQPQHF; V: TRBV20-1; J: TRBJ1-5; size: .